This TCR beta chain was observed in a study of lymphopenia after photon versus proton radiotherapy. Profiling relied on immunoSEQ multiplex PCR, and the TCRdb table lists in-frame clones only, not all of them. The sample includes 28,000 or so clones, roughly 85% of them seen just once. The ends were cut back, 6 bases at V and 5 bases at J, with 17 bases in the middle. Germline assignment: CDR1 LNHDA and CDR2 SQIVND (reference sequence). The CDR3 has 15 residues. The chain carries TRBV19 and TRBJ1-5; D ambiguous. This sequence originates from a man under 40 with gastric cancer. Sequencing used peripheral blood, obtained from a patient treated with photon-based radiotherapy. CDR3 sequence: CASSHSRREDQPQHF. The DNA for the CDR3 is TGTGCCAGTAGCCACTCCCGACGGGAGGATCAGCCCCAGCATTTT.